The clone carrying this T cell receptor (beta chain) was counted only a few times. What it binds is not known. This entry comes from a study of blood T cells in healthy people across ages. Findings and limits, study-wide: For the donors, CMV status was unknown and possibly confounded expanded clonotype changes. The study regarded diversity estimates from one million T cells as underestimates.

The CDR3 runs 16 residues. Trimming pared 4 bases from V and 0 bases from J, leaving 13 bases between. CDR1 is SGHRS, CDR2 YFSETQ, per germline. Next came a second PCR, run for about 7 to 12 cycles, which used a sample-barcoded 5' primer along with a J-beta primer mix. Every single cDNA molecule received a tag from a template-switch adaptor with 12 random nucleotides. TCRdb re-analysed the 5' RACE reads in MiXCR, keeping a single row per CDR3 protein. Of more than 650,000 distinct CDR3 sequences in the sample, around a fifth were seen once. The specimen was blood. The clonotype comes from a man aged 65-85 years in good health. J is TRBJ1-4 and V is TRBV5-1; the D gene is possibly TRBD1 (5 bases). For the CDR3, the DNA is TGCGCCAGCAGCCTACGAGACAGTCCAACTAATGAAAAACTGTTTTTT. The encoded protein is CASSLRDSPTNEKLFF.